One sample yielded the 22 T cell receptor beta chains listed below, sequenced in a study of long-term antiretroviral therapy in people with HIV. Investigators performed immunoSEQ version v3.0 at survey level. Profiled with immunoSEQ multiplex PCR; TCRdb holds only in-frame clones, not every one. This table has roughly 28,000 clones, around 80% appearing once. The sample here was unsorted PBMCs, taken 1.5 years before starting antiretroviral therapy. Source of these receptors: a man aged 18 to 35 with HIV.

The chain is built from TRBV5-1 and TRBJ1-1, with D hard to call. Per germline, CDR1 SGHRS and CDR2 YFSETQ. The length of the CDR3 is 14 residues. Deletions cut 4 bases from V and 1 base from J, with 11 bases between. This chain's CDR3 is CASSQTGRNTEAFF. The CDR3 DNA sequence: TGCGCCAGCAGCCAAACGGGGAGGAACACTGAAGCTTTCTTT. Full variable domain (missing parts from reference TRBV5-1 and TRBJ1-1): KAGVTQTPRYLIKTRGQQVTLSCSPISGHRSVSWYQQTPGQGLQFLFEYFSETQRNKGNFPGRFSGRQFSNSRSEMNVSTLELGDSALYLCASSQTGRNTEAFFGQGTRLTVV.

This sequence joins TRBV7-9 and TRBJ2-7; no clear D. Germline assignment: CDR1 SEHNR and CDR2 FQNEAQ (reference sequence). The V end was cut by 0 bases, the J end by 0 bases, with 12 bases between. The CDR3 consists of 16 residues. This chain's CDR3 is CASSLAASWSSYEQYF. For the CDR3, the DNA is TGTGCCAGCAGCTTAGCAGCGTCTTGGAGCTCCTACGAGCAGTACTTC.

Judged by abundance, this clone is medium-sized. Within the sample, other DNA sequences also encode this same CDR3. The rearrangement links TRBV28 to TRBJ2-7; D gene ambiguous. The CDR3 length is 10 residues. CDR1 and CDR2 (germline): MDHEN, SYDVKM. Trimming left V 6 bases short and J 3 bases short, with 3 bases between. CDR3 amino acids: CASSDYEQYF. The CDR3 nucleotides are TGTGCCAGCAGCGACTACGAGCAGTACTTC.

The genes are TRBV28 and TRBJ1-2, with D tentatively TRBD1 (6 bases). Germline-derived CDR1 and CDR2 are MDHEN and SYDVKM. V was clipped by 5 bases and J by 8 bases, with 21 bases between them. This CDR3 has 15 residues. The CDR3 spells CASSTGLRLIGGYTF. For the CDR3, the DNA is TGTGCCAGCAGTACAGGGCTTCGGTTAATCGGCGGCTACACCTTC.

This chain connects TRBV7-3 to TRBJ1-1; D remains ambiguous. The ends were cut back, 3 bases at V and 4 bases at J, with 12 bases in the middle. This CDR3 region has 14 residues. Germline CDR1 and CDR2: SGHTA and FQGTGA. The DNA for the CDR3 is TGTGCCAGCAGCTTTACATTGGGTGGCACTGAAGCTTTCTTT. Translated, it gives CASSFTLGGTEAFF.

This clone occurred a few times. Additional DNA sequences in this sample encode the identical CDR3. The chain recombines TRBV6-6 with TRBJ2-1; TRBD1 might be the D (6 bases). V lost 8 bases and J 4 bases, leaving 12 bases between the germline ends. Germline V gene sequence: CDR1 MNHNY, CDR2 SVGAGI (reference sequence). The CDR3 has 13 residues. The CDR3 here is CASGTDSYNEQFF. In DNA form, the CDR3 reads TGTGCCAGCGGAACGGACAGTTACAATGAGCAGTTCTTC.

On this clone: Its ends do not fully match the called genes, so a read error is possible. The chain employs TRBV7-7 and TRBJ2-2; D is undetermined. This CDR3 spans 15 amino acids. Germline assignment: CDR1 SSHAT and CDR2 FNYEAQ (reference sequence). The CDR3 nucleotides read TGTGCTAGCAGCCCCGGACGGACCCGAGGCCGGGAGCTGTTTTTT. This translates into CASSPGRTRGRELFF.

The chain recombines TRBV5-1 with TRBJ2-7; D ambiguous. In germline, CDR1 is SGHRS, CDR2 YFSETQ. This CDR3 spans 12 amino acids. Between the trimmed V and J ends, which lost 4 bases and 4 bases, there was a span of 9 bases. Here the CDR3 reads CASSPDFYEQYF. The DNA of the CDR3 is TGCGCCAGCAGCCCTGACTTTTACGAGCAGTACTTC.

As to this clone: At the DNA level, this CDR3 is encoded by other sequences in the same sample as well. The chain employs TRBV9 and TRBJ2-2; D is uncertain. This CDR3 contains 11 residues. Germline loops: CDR1 SGDLS, CDR2 YYNGEE. V was clipped by 1 base and J by 5 bases, with 0 bases between them. The CDR3 protein is CASSVTGELFF. The CDR3 DNA reads TGTGCCAGCAGCGTAACCGGGGAGCTGTTTTTT.

J is TRBJ2-7 and V is TRBV13; the D call may be TRBD1 or TRBD2 (6 bases each). This CDR3 spans 14 amino acids. The germline gives CDR1 PRHDT, CDR2 FYEKMQ (reference sequence). Trimming cost V 3 bases and J 5 bases, with 14 bases left between them. CDR3 sequence: CASSLTGAHNEQYF. CDR3 sequence (DNA): TGTGCCAGCAGCTTGACGGGGGCACACAACGAGCAGTACTTC.

The J gene is TRBJ2-1, the V gene TRBV7-9, with 7 bases matching TRBD2. V was pared by 10 bases and J by 5 bases, with 14 bases of the junction left unmatched. Germline-derived CDR1 and CDR2 are SEHNR and FQNEAQ (reference sequence). The CDR3 runs 15 residues. The CDR3 sequence: CAIRREGRYHNEQFF. DNA for the CDR3: TGTGCCATCCGGAGGGAGGGCCGTTACCACAATGAGCAGTTCTTC.

The chain carries TRBV28 and TRBJ2-2, with 15 bases matching TRBD2. The CDR3 contains 20 residues. From germline, CDR1 is MDHEN and CDR2 SYDVKM. V was pared by 6 bases and J by 7 bases, with 18 bases of the junction left unmatched. CDR3 nucleotides: TGTGCCAGCAGCCCTACCCCTTGGACTAGCGGGAGGGCCGGTATCGGGGAGCTGTTTTTT. Its protein is CASSPTPWTSGRAGIGELFF.

This clone is deemed medium-sized. The rearrangement links TRBV2 to TRBJ2-5, with unresolved D. There are 14 residues in the CDR3. V shed 3 bases and J shed 2 bases, with 10 bases lying between them. The germline V gene encodes CDR1 SNHLY and CDR2 FYNNEI. CDR3 protein: CASSEDRRQETQYF. CDR3 nucleotides: TGTGCCAGCAGTGAGGACCGCAGACAAGAGACCCAGTACTTC.

The chain has TRBV4-3 and TRBJ2-3, with 7 nucleotides matching TRBD2. The CDR3 extends over 19 amino acids. The V gene end was trimmed by 2 bases and the J gene end by 2 bases; junction bases not matched to a gene: 16. CDR1 LGHNA and CDR2 YSLEER come from the germline V gene. CDR3 bases: TGCGCCAGCAGCCAAAATCTAGCGGCCCATCACCCATACACAGATACGCAGTATTTT. It encodes CASSQNLAAHHPYTDTQYF.

The chain couples TRBV2 to TRBJ2-7; tentative D call: TRBD2 (6 bases). V was clipped by 7 bases and J by 5 bases, with 18 bases between them. This CDR3 contains 14 residues. The V gene's germline CDR1 is SNHLY and CDR2 FYNNEI. CDR3 sequence (DNA): TGTGCCAGCAAAGCCGGGACTGCCACTAACGAGCAGTACTTC. The encoded protein is CASKAGTATNEQYF.

This clone has just a few counts. The rearrangement links TRBV28 to TRBJ1-4, with unresolved D. Germline CDR1 reads MDHEN; CDR2 reads SYDVKM. This CDR3 has 13 amino acids. Trimming took off 5 bases at V and 4 bases at J, with 8 bases between the two ends. CDR3 nucleotide sequence: TGTGCCAGCAGTGGGGAGGTTAATGAAAAACTGTTTTTT. It yields the protein CASSGEVNEKLFF.

The table lists this clone with a count of one. The rearrangement uses TRBV5-1 and TRBJ2-1; 7 bases agree with TRBD2. The V segment lost 5 bases and the J segment 3 bases; nucleotides outside the gene matches: 2. This CDR3 is built from 13 residues. CDR1 and CDR2 (germline): SGHRS, YFSETQ. The CDR3 DNA reads TGCGCCAGCAGGGGGGGGAACTACAATGAGCAGTTCTTC. The encoded protein is CASRGGNYNEQFF.

The V gene is TRBV19, the J gene TRBJ1-1; 12 positions agree with TRBD1. Trimming at V came to 1 base and at J to 8 bases, leaving 2 bases not matched to a gene. Germline CDR1 and CDR2: LNHDA and SQIVND (reference sequence). The CDR3 contains 14 residues. CDR3 DNA: TGTGCCAGTAGTATAGTGGGACAGGGGGCCGAAGCTTTCTTT. As protein: CASSIVGQGAEAFF.

The chain links TRBV10-3 to TRBJ1-1; tentative D call: TRBD1 (5 bases). Germline assignment: CDR1 ENHRY and CDR2 SYGVKD. Trimming took 0 bases from V and 0 from J, leaving 14 bases between them. This CDR3 has 17 amino acids. The DNA of the CDR3 is TGTGCCATCAGTGAGTCCAAGGGACCGACTTTGAACACTGAAGCTTTCTTT. Its translation is CAISESKGPTLNTEAFF.

This CDR3 is CASSPQQGSMNTEAFF. The DNA for the CDR3 is TGTGCCAGCAGCCCCCAGCAGGGATCGATGAACACTGAAGCTTTCTTT. The rearrangement uses TRBV7-9 and TRBJ1-1, with D possibly matching TRBD1 (5 bases). Germline lookup yields CDR1 SEHNR and CDR2 FQNEAQ (reference sequence). The CDR3 extends over 16 amino acids. The germline V and J ends were trimmed by 5 bases and 0 bases, with 16 bases remaining between them.

This clone came up a few times. The chain combines TRBV5-1 with TRBJ1-6; D is unclear. The CDR3 is made up of 13 amino acids. The V gene's germline CDR1 is SGHRS and CDR2 YFSETQ. Trimming shortened V by 0 bases and J by 8 bases, and 6 bases separated the two germline ends. The DNA of the CDR3 is TGCGCCAGCAGCTTGGAATTGGATTCACCCCTCCACTTT. As protein: CASSLELDSPLHF.

The chain links TRBV5-6 to TRBJ2-2; TRBD1 matches 11 bases. V was clipped by 4 bases and J by 6 bases; unmatched bases: 2. This CDR3 spans 14 amino acids. Per germline, CDR1 SGHDT and CDR2 YYEEEE. The CDR3 bases are TGTGCCAGCAGCGTGGACAGGGGGCCCGGGGAGCTGTTTTTT. Encoded protein: CASSVDRGPGELFF.